The 18 T cell receptor beta chains below come from one sample, sequenced in a study of T cell changes during pregnancy in multiple sclerosis (dated by TCRdb to about 2019). The library relied on the immunoSEQ multiplex PCR assay. The table comes from immuneACCESS by way of TCRdb, which keeps in-frame sequences with V and J called. Part of the clones is missing from these tables; in studies checked, under half for an unresolved V gene and the rest for unknown reasons. The sample table shows roughly 100,000 clones, and approximately 91% are seen once. Together, the top ten hold approximately 3.7% of the sample. The input for sequencing was peripheral blood, taken after pregnancy. These receptors all stem from a female donor with multiple sclerosis, enrolled in a pregnancy study.

This chain joins TRBV5-6 and TRBJ1-1; a weak D match, TRBD1 (6 bases). The V end was cut by 4 bases, the J end by 1 base, with 14 bases between. Germline assignment: CDR1 SGHDT and CDR2 YYEEEE. This CDR3 has 15 residues. CDR3 region: CASSRLKTGNTEAFF. CDR3 nucleotides: TGTGCCAGCAGCCGATTGAAGACAGGGAACACTGAAGCTTTCTTT.

This rearrangement joins TRBV11-2 to TRBJ1-1, with D perhaps TRBD1 (5 bases). V dropped 1 base and J dropped 8 bases, with 11 bases sitting between them. Germline V lookup: CDR1 SGHAT, CDR2 FQNNGV. The CDR3 consists of 13 residues. The CDR3 loop reads CASSLGLTGEAFF. The CDR3 DNA sequence: TGTGCCAGCAGCTTAGGATTAACAGGAGAAGCTTTCTTT.

V is TRBV12-5 and J is TRBJ1-1; the D is unclear. The germline CDR1 and CDR2 sequences are LGHNT and FRNRAP. The CDR3 extends over 11 amino acids. With 5 bases removed from V and 8 bases from J, the gap between germline ends came to 9 bases. CDR3 in amino acids: CASGGLMEAFF. In nucleotides, the CDR3 is TGTGCTAGTGGTGGCCTCATGGAAGCTTTCTTT.

This chain connects TRBV5-6 to TRBJ2-1, with D tentatively TRBD1 (6 bases). The CDR3 has 13 amino acids. V lost 6 bases to trimming and J lost 6 bases, with 13 bases between them. CDR1 and CDR2 (germline): SGHDT, YYEEEE. CDR3 nucleotides: TGTGCCAGCACAGAGGGCAGGGGCAATGAGCAGTTCTTC. Translating gives CASTEGRGNEQFF.

The V call is TRBV2, the J call TRBJ1-6; D not resolved. Germline CDR1 and CDR2: SNHLY and FYNNEI. The length of the CDR3 is 13 residues. Trimming took off 2 bases at V and 7 bases at J, with 6 bases between the two ends. CDR3 nucleotide sequence: TGTGCCAGCAGTGAATGGGAGAATTCACCCCTCCACTTT. This sequence encodes CASSEWENSPLHF.

V is TRBV25-1 and J is TRBJ2-3; TRBD2 matches 11 bases. Trimming cost V 4 bases and J 4 bases; bases outside gene matches: 1. The germline gives CDR1 MGHDK, CDR2 SYGVNS. This CDR3 comprises 14 residues. DNA for the CDR3: TGTGCCAGCAGTGTAGCGGGGGGGGCAGATACGCAGTATTTT. Residues: CASSVAGGADTQYF.

The rearrangement uses TRBV27 and TRBJ1-4, with 7 nucleotides matching TRBD1. Trimming removed 4 bases from V and 8 bases from J; junction bases left unmatched: 7. Germline lookup yields CDR1 MNHEY and CDR2 SMNVEV (reference sequence). This CDR3 has 14 amino acids. The CDR3: CASSSRDSTEKLFF. CDR3 DNA sequence: TGTGCCAGCAGTTCCCGGGACAGCACCGAAAAACTGTTTTTT.

The V and J genes are TRBV5-6 and TRBJ2-5; the D gene is possibly TRBD2 (5 bases). Germline CDR1 SGHDT, CDR2 YYEEEE. The V end lost 2 bases, the J end lost 1 base, and 12 bases lay between the germline ends. This CDR3 has 15 residues. The CDR3 protein is CASSLSGRGQETQYF. The DNA of the CDR3 is TGTGCCAGCAGCTTAAGTGGGAGAGGCCAAGAGACCCAGTACTTC.

This chain links TRBV9 with TRBJ2-1; 9 bases map to TRBD2. The V segment lost 0 bases and the J segment 8 bases; nucleotides outside the gene matches: 6. CDR3 length: 15 residues. Germline lookup yields CDR1 SGDLS and CDR2 YYNGEE. This CDR3 is CASSVAERGEDEQFF. DNA of the CDR3: TGTGCCAGCAGCGTAGCGGAGCGGGGGGAGGATGAGCAGTTCTTC.

The chain is built from TRBV5-4 and TRBJ1-2; tentative D call: TRBD1 (6 bases). Trimming cost V 5 bases and J 5 bases, with 13 bases left between them. Germline CDR1 is SGHNT and CDR2 is YYREEE (reference sequence). This CDR3 region has 13 residues. The CDR3 region is CASRVGGRYGYTF. CDR3 DNA: TGTGCCAGCAGGGTAGGGGGACGTTATGGCTACACCTTC.

The J gene is TRBJ2-7, the V gene TRBV7-9, with D possibly TRBD2 on 5 matching bases. The CDR3 contains 15 residues. Germline V gene sequence: CDR1 SEHNR, CDR2 FQNEAQ (reference sequence). With 1 base removed from V and 0 bases from J, the gap between germline ends came to 10 bases. The CDR3 bases are TGTGCCAGCAGCTTAGAGGCTAGCTCCTCCTACGAGCAGTACTTC. Translating gives CASSLEASSSYEQYF.

V and J are TRBV6-5 and TRBJ2-6, with D tentatively TRBD1 (5 bases). The length of the CDR3 is 16 residues. Germline lookup yields CDR1 MNHEY and CDR2 SVGAGI. V lost 2 bases to trimming and J lost 1 base, with 9 bases between them. CDR3 in DNA: TGTGCCAGCAGTTACAGGGGTGCATCTGGGGCCAACGTCCTGACTTTC. Encoded protein: CASSYRGASGANVLTF.

The chain employs TRBV4-2 and TRBJ2-1; maybe TRBD2 (6 bases). From germline, CDR1 is LGHNA and CDR2 YNFKEQ. Between the trimmed V and J ends, which lost 1 base and 0 bases, there was a span of 13 bases. This CDR3 is 17 amino acids long. CDR3 DNA: TGTGCCAGCAGCCAAGTCGGTGGGGACTTCTCCTACAATGAGCAGTTCTTC. Encoded protein: CASSQVGGDFSYNEQFF.

The chain links TRBV13 to TRBJ1-1; D remains unclear. Deletions cut 7 bases from V and 4 bases from J, with 10 bases between. This CDR3 spans 12 amino acids. The germline V gene has CDR1 PRHDT and CDR2 FYEKMQ (reference sequence). In nucleotides, the CDR3 is TGTGCCAGCACCCCTTGGAGCACTGAAGCTTTCTTT. This sequence encodes CASTPWSTEAFF.

This clone occurred a few times. In nucleotides, the CDR3 is TGTGCCAGCAGCCAGGGTTCCAGGGAAGACGATGAGCAGTTCTTC. Translated: CASSQGSREDDEQFF. The rearrangement uses TRBV14 and TRBJ2-1; D may be TRBD1 (5 bases). The CDR3 has 15 amino acids. CDR1 and CDR2 (germline): SGHDN, FVKESK. V was trimmed by 3 bases and J by 8 bases, leaving 17 bases between them. The complete variable domain, with remaining parts taken from reference TRBV14 and TRBJ2-1, reads EAGVTQFPSHSVIEKGQTVTLRCDPISGHDNLYWYRRVMGKEIKFLLHFVKESKQDESGMPNNRFLAERTGGTYSTLKVQPAELEDSGVYFCASSQGSREDDEQFFGPGTRLTVL.

The CDR3 reads CASSLFGINEQFF. CDR3 bases: TGTGCCAGCAGCTTGTTCGGGATCAATGAGCAGTTCTTC. The genes are TRBV7-2 and TRBJ2-1; D is possibly TRBD2 (5 bases). Germline CDR1 is SGHTA and CDR2 is FQGNSA. This CDR3 is built from 13 residues. V was pared by 3 bases and J by 6 bases, with 9 bases between. Variable domain in full (rest from reference TRBV7-2 and TRBJ2-1): GAGVSQSPSNKVTEKGKDVELRCDPISGHTALYWYRQSLGQGLEFLIYFQGNSAPDKSGLPSDRFSAERTGGSVSTLTIQRTQQEDSAVYLCASSLFGINEQFFGPGTRLTVL.

This clone was counted a single time. CDR3 sequence: CASMTAAGGNEQFF. The CDR3 bases are TGCGCCAGCATGACGGCGGCGGGCGGGAATGAGCAGTTCTTC. The V and J genes are TRBV5-1 and TRBJ2-1; weak D call: TRBD2 (5 bases). The CDR3 runs to 14 residues. Looked up from germline, CDR1 is SGHRS and CDR2 is YFSETQ. V lost 6 bases and J 7 bases, leaving 17 bases between the germline ends. Using reference TRBV5-1 and TRBJ2-1 for the parts outside the CDR3, the full variable domain is KAGVTQTPRYLIKTRGQQVTLSCSPISGHRSVSWYQQTPGQGLQFLFEYFSETQRNKGNFPGRFSGRQFSNSRSEMNVSTLELGDSALYLCASMTAAGGNEQFFGPGTRLTVL.

The CDR3, as DNA: TGCGCCAGCAGCCAAGCGTGGGGGCGTTGGACTGAAGCTTTCTTT. This sequence encodes CASSQAWGRWTEAFF. The chain employs TRBV4-1 and TRBJ1-1, with D perhaps matching TRBD1 (6 bases). The CDR3 is made up of 15 amino acids. Germline V gene lookup returns CDR1 MGHRA and CDR2 YSYEKL. The ends were cut back, 1 base at V and 5 bases at J, with 14 bases in the middle.